This is a list of T cell receptor beta chains from one sample in a study of CD8 T cells in ankylosing spondylitis. Each CDR3 protein is one row after TCRdb ran MiXCR on the 5' RACE reads. Among about 510,000 distinct CDR3 sequences listed, 5.3% were seen once. The sequencing sample was made of blood, either unsorted or a sorted T cell fraction (not recorded which). These receptor sequences come from a male donor with ankylosing spondylitis. Both conserved end residues are part of each CDR3. The D gene is left open where the match is weak. Rows may omit the clone size; those that give it use once, few, many or a size class.

D,V,size,J,DNA,CDR3
NA,TRBV12-5,many,TRBJ2-7,TGTGCTAGTGGTTCTTACTCACCGGACGTCTACGAGCAGTACTTC,CASGSYSPDVYEQYF
TRBD2,TRBV19,NA,TRBJ2-3,TGTGCCAGTAGTATAGACGCCCTAGCGGGGGCCACAGATACGCAGTATTTT,CASSIDALAGATDTQYF
TRBD1,TRBV27,many,TRBJ2-7,TGTGCCAGCAGTCCGGGACAGGGGGCTATGATGTACGAGCAGTACTTC,CASSPGQGAMMYEQYF
NA,TRBV18,NA,TRBJ1-1,TGTGCCAGCTCACCACGCCGGGACACATTACCCACGGGGCCGGAGACTGAAGCTTTCTTT,CASSPRRDTLPTGPETEAFF
TRBD2,TRBV14,many,TRBJ2-2,TGTGCCAGCAGAACAGCGGGAGGCTTCACCGGGGAGCTGTTTTTT,CASRTAGGFTGELFF
NA,TRBV20-1,many,TRBJ1-5,TGCAGTGCTCGGGGGGGACAGCCCCAGCATTTT,CSARGGQPQHF
TRBD2,TRBV12-5,NA,TRBJ2-3,TGTGCTAGTGGTTTGGGTCGGACTAGCGGCACAGATACGCAGTATTTT,CASGLGRTSGTDTQYF
TRBD2,TRBV9,NA,TRBJ2-5,TGTGCCAGCAGCGTACGGGCGGGGGGCCCAGAGACCCAGTACTTC,CASSVRAGGPETQYF
NA,TRBV20-1,NA,TRBJ2-5,TGCTGTGCTAGTACGTTGGGCCGGGGGTTCCAAAGGGAGACCCAGTACTTC,CCASTLGRGFQRETQYF
NA,TRBV27,many,TRBJ1-6,TGTGCCAGTCAAGAGGCCAGGCCTAATTCACCCCTCCACTTT,CASQEARPNSPLHF
NA,TRBV20-1,few,TRBJ1-2,TGCAGTGCTAGGTGGGGGCAGACTAACTATGGCTACACCTTC,CSARWGQTNYGYTF
NA,TRBV25-1,many,TRBJ2-7,TGTGCCAGCCAGTGGGGGGAAGCCTACGAGCAGTACTTC,CASQWGEAYEQYF
TRBD1,TRBV6-2/TRBV6-3,many,TRBJ1-1,TGTGCCAGCTTTCGGGACAGGCAATGGAACACTGAAGCTTTCTTT,CASFRDRQWNTEAFF
TRBD1,TRBV6-1,NA,TRBJ1-1,TGTGCCAGCAGTGGCCGGAGACAGGGGTTTTCTGAAGCTTTCTTT,CASSGRRQGFSEAFF
NA,TRBV20-1,many,TRBJ1-5,TGCAGTGCTTTAAATCGAAGGGGGGAACAGCCCCAGCATTTT,CSALNRRGEQPQHF
NA,TRBV7-2,many,TRBJ2-5,TGTGCCAGCAGCTTATGGGGGACGGAGACCCAGTACTTC,CASSLWGTETQYF
NA,TRBV28,NA,TRBJ2-3,TGTGCCAGCAGTCAAGGAGGAGGACCAGATACGCAGTATTTT,CASSQGGGPDTQYF
NA,TRBV25-1,many,TRBJ2-3,TGTGCCAGCAGTGCGGGGTGGGGCACAGATACGCAGTATTTT,CASSAGWGTDTQYF
NA,TRBV5-1,few,TRBJ2-2,TGCGCCAGCAGCTTGGGGGGGTCCTTTAACACCGGGGAGCTGTTTTTT,CASSLGGSFNTGELFF
NA,TRBV6-2/TRBV6-3,many,TRBJ2-3,TGTGCCAGCAGTTATCCGGACCCCGTAGGTACGCAGTATTTT,CASSYPDPVGTQYF
NA,TRBV27,many,TRBJ2-6,TGTGCCAGCAGGGAGCACCGGCCTGGGGCCAACGTCCTGACTTTC,CASREHRPGANVLTF
TRBD1,TRBV29-1,many,TRBJ1-5,TGCAGCGTTGGGACAGGGGGCGGTCAGCCCCAGCATTTT,CSVGTGGGQPQHF